This T cell receptor beta chain was obtained from a study of response to subunit inactivated influenza vaccine. Trimming pared 3 bases from V and 0 bases from J, leaving 12 bases between. The germline V gene has CDR1 SQVTM and CDR2 ANQGSEA. The CDR3 has 15 amino acids. TCRdb redid the calling of the RT-PCR reads with MiXCR, one entry per CDR3 protein. The repertoire includes hundreds of thousands of distinct CDR3 sequences, 11% of them detected once, and approximately 10% sits in the top ten. This sample was also put to use in a study of T cells expressing NK-cell markers. That study adds: UMI-tagged 5'RACE template switching yielded the TCR beta cDNA. Among the eight sequenced donors, seven tested HCMV-seropositive and one tested seronegative. Top CD8+ clonotypes included the dominant CD3+CD56+NKG2C+ clonotypes in 5 to 7 donors.

The chain has TRBV29-1 and TRBJ2-1, with D maybe TRBD1 (6 bases). The source of this sequence is a man in his forties or fifties who received an inactivated influenza vaccine. Sample: PBMCs from blood, taken on the day of vaccination. This chain's CDR3 is CSVDGQGSSYNEQFF. Written as DNA, the CDR3 is TGCAGCGTTGATGGGCAGGGGAGCTCCTACAATGAGCAGTTCTTC.